The rows below give T cell receptor beta chains drawn from one sample of a study of human T cells and chemical hapten exposure. From the RACE reads, TCRdb called clonotypes with MiXCR, one entry per CDR3 protein. The sample shows 80,000 to 100,000 distinct CDR3 sequences, approximately 13% of them seen only once. The material was whole blood, obtained in connection with sensitization to the hapten diphenylcyclopropenone (DPC). The receptors shown here come from a woman aged 40 to 55 with alopecia areata. Some clones in this sample may be carry-over from other donors' samples. CDR3s include the opening cysteine and the closing phenylalanine or tryptophan. A D gene is named only where the DNA matches it firmly. Expanded clones are given a class, and other clones once, few, many or no size at all.

-,TRBV29-1,-,TRBJ2-3,TGCAGCGTTGGTAGAGGGTCTAGCACAGATACGCAGTATTTT,CSVGRGSSTDTQYF
TRBD2,TRBV3-1,many,TRBJ2-7,TGTGCCAGCAGCCCACTAGCGGGTATCTCCTACGAGCAGTACTTC,CASSPLAGISYEQYF
-,TRBV10-2,few,TRBJ2-7,TGCGCCAGCAAGGTGGCCGCCTCCTCCGAGCAGTACTTC,CASKVAASSEQYF
TRBD1,TRBV5-4,few,TRBJ2-2,TGTGCCAGCAGGGCGGGGACAGGGGAAACCGGGGAGCTGTTTTTT,CASRAGTGETGELFF
-,TRBV7-6,few,TRBJ2-7,TGTGCCAGCAGCTTAGGTACGCACGAGCAGTACTTC,CASSLGTHEQYF
-,TRBV10-3,-,TRBJ1-2,TGTGCCATCAGCCCCGAGGGGAACTATGGCTACACCTTC,CAISPEGNYGYTF
-,TRBV28,many,TRBJ2-3,TGTGCCAGCAGTCGAGGGGTGAGGACGCAGTATTTT,CASSRGVRTQYF
-,TRBV29-1,many,TRBJ2-3,TGCAGCTACGGTGTGGTCAGAAATACGCAGTATTTT,CSYGVVRNTQYF
TRBD2,TRBV29-1,many,TRBJ2-1,TGCAGCGTTGAAGGTGGCGGGGGACTAGCCTACAATGAGCAGTTCTTC,CSVEGGGGLAYNEQFF
-,TRBV28,few,TRBJ2-7,TGTGCCAGCAGAACCCAACAGGGCCCCGAGCAGTACTTC,CASRTQQGPEQYF
TRBD2,TRBV2,many,TRBJ2-1,TGTGCCAGCGGAGCGGGACTCCGATTAAATGAGCAGTTCTTC,CASGAGLRLNEQFF
-,TRBV12-3/TRBV12-4,many,TRBJ2-1,TGTGCCAGCAGTTTAGCCTTAGCACCCACGGTCAATGAGCAGTTCTTC,CASSLALAPTVNEQFF
-,TRBV29-1,once,TRBJ1-2,TGCAGCGCAACTGGACAGAACTATGGCTACACCTTC,CSATGQNYGYTF
TRBD1,TRBV6-4,-,TRBJ2-7,TGTGCCAGCAAGGACAGGGGAACCAACTACGAGCAGTACTTC,CASKDRGTNYEQYF
TRBD1,TRBV29-1,few,TRBJ1-5,TGCAGCGTCCGACAGGGCCCCAATCAGCCCCAGCATTTT,CSVRQGPNQPQHF
-,TRBV6-5,few,TRBJ1-1,TGTGCCAGCAGACCCGCAAGGGGAGGCCCTTTGAACACTGAAGCTTTCTTT,CASRPARGGPLNTEAFF
-,TRBV5-1,-,TRBJ2-1,TGCGCCAGCAGCTTGGGAGCGGGCGAGCAGTTCTTC,CASSLGAGEQFF
-,TRBV19,-,TRBJ1-1,TGTGCCAGTAGTATCTATGGGATCTCTGAAGCTTTCTTT,CASSIYGISEAFF
TRBD2,TRBV29-1,-,TRBJ2-5,TGCAGCGTGGGGGGGAGGCCAGGGAGGAAAGAGACCCAGTACTTC,CSVGGRPGRKETQYF
TRBD2,TRBV4-1,many,TRBJ2-7,TGCGCCAGCAGCCAAGATAGCGGCGGGAGGGCCGACTCCTACGAGCAGTACTTC,CASSQDSGGRADSYEQYF
-,TRBV4-1,few,TRBJ2-5,TGCGCCAGCAGCCCCCCAGGACGGCGGGAGACCCAGTACTTC,CASSPPGRRETQYF
-,TRBV5-4,few,TRBJ2-7,TGTGCCAGCAGCTCTGCAGGGGAGGGTGGAGCAGGGCAGTACTTC,CASSSAGEGGAGQYF
TRBD1,TRBV7-2,-,TRBJ1-4,TGTGCCAGCAGCAGAGGGGGCGCGAATGAAAAACTGTTTTTT,CASSRGGANEKLFF
-,TRBV6-6,few,TRBJ1-6,TGTGCCGGCCAGGGTGAGGGCAGTTCAAATTCACCCCTCCACTTT,CAGQGEGSSNSPLHF
-,TRBV4-3,-,TRBJ1-1,TGCGCCAGCAGCCAAGATCATGGGGGCCTAACTGAAGCTTTCTTT,CASSQDHGGLTEAFF
-,TRBV5-4,-,TRBJ2-3,TGTGCCAGCAGCTTTTCGAACCACGGGATGCGAGGTGATACGCAGTATTTT,CASSFSNHGMRGDTQYF
-,TRBV4-1,-,TRBJ2-3,TGCGCCAGCGGCCCGGACGGGGATAGGTATACGCAGTATTTT,CASGPDGDRYTQYF
-,TRBV7-6,-,TRBJ2-7,TGTGCCAGCAGCTCCGGCGGGGCCGGGTCCTACGAGCAGTACTTC,CASSSGGAGSYEQYF
TRBD1,TRBV29-1,many,TRBJ2-7,TGCAGCGTTGGGGACAGGGGGTACGAGCAGTACTTC,CSVGDRGYEQYF
TRBD1,TRBV19,many,TRBJ2-1,TGTGCCAGTATTGAGACAGGGAGAAACAATGAGCAGTTCTTC,CASIETGRNNEQFF
TRBD2,TRBV28,-,TRBJ2-3,TGTGCCAGCAGTTTAGGGACTAGCGCGCTCAGGAATACGCAGTATTTT,CASSLGTSALRNTQYF
TRBD2,TRBV7-6,many,TRBJ2-3,TGTGCCAGCAGCTCGGACGGGAGGGCCGTGGGCACAGATACGCAGTATTTT,CASSSDGRAVGTDTQYF
TRBD2,TRBV18,many,TRBJ2-5,TGTGCCAGCTCACCCGACCGGGACTACCAAGAAGAGACCCAGTACTTC,CASSPDRDYQEETQYF
-,TRBV28,-,TRBJ2-7,TGTGCCAGCAGTCCCCCCGGGACAAGCACCTACGAGCAGTACTTC,CASSPPGTSTYEQYF
-,TRBV4-3,many,TRBJ2-7,TGCGCCAGCAGCCTCCAACCGGGACCAGGCTACGAGCAGTACTTC,CASSLQPGPGYEQYF
TRBD1,TRBV28,-,TRBJ1-5,TGTGCCAGCAGTGGGACAGATCAGCCCCAGCATTTT,CASSGTDQPQHF
-,TRBV27,many,TRBJ2-3,TGTGCCAGCAGCTCCCCCCCAGATACGCAGTATTTT,CASSSPPDTQYF
-,TRBV28,many,TRBJ2-3,TGTGCCAGCAGCCTTACAGTCGCAGGAGACACAGATACGCAGTATTTT,CASSLTVAGDTDTQYF
-,TRBV27,-,TRBJ2-1,TGTGCCAGCAGTTTACGGAGACCCCCATTTCCCAATGAGCAGTTCTTC,CASSLRRPPFPNEQFF
-,TRBV7-8,few,TRBJ2-1,TGTGCCAGCAGCTTAGCGGAGGCCCAGCGGGTTTACAATGAGCAGTTCTTC,CASSLAEAQRVYNEQFF
-,TRBV9,-,TRBJ2-7,TGTGCCAGCAGCGTAGGTCAGGGAGGTGGTTGGGAGCAGTACTTC,CASSVGQGGGWEQYF
TRBD2,TRBV29-1,few,TRBJ2-1,TGCAGCGCCGGTAGGCGTTTCGGCGGGGGGGGCGATGAGCAGTTCTTC,CSAGRRFGGGGDEQFF
-,TRBV6-2/TRBV6-3,few,TRBJ2-3,TGTGCCAGCAGTTACTCGACGAGTAGCGCCCGTAGGCATTCTACGCAGTATTTT,CASSYSTSSARRHSTQYF
-,TRBV12-3/TRBV12-4,many,TRBJ1-5,TGTGCCAGCAGCCGACAGAGTAATCAGCCCCAGCATTTT,CASSRQSNQPQHF
-,TRBV4-1,-,TRBJ2-1,TGCGCCAGCAGCCCGATCAGGGACTCGGGGGAGCAGTTCTTC,CASSPIRDSGEQFF
-,TRBV29-1,few,TRBJ2-2,TGCAGCGCTTTTGGGAACACCGGGGAGCTGTTTTTT,CSAFGNTGELFF
TRBD1,TRBV7-2,few,TRBJ1-3,TGTGCCAGCGGACCTTGGACAGGGGGCCGCGGAAACACCATATATTTT,CASGPWTGGRGNTIYF
-,TRBV27,-,TRBJ2-7,TGTGCCAGCAGTCCCCGTTTGGGGCCCCACGAGCAGTACTTC,CASSPRLGPHEQYF
-,TRBV5-1,-,TRBJ2-3,TGCGCCAGCAGTTCACCCGGATCTTTCGATACGCAGTATTTT,CASSSPGSFDTQYF
-,TRBV7-2,-,TRBJ2-7,TGTGCCAGCTCCAGAAGACATTACTACGAGCAGTACTTC,CASSRRHYYEQYF
TRBD2,TRBV28,-,TRBJ2-7,TGTGCCAGCAAATCGACTAGCGGTCCCTACGAGCAGTACTTC,CASKSTSGPYEQYF
-,TRBV6-2/TRBV6-3,many,TRBJ2-1,TGTGCCAGCAGTTTTGGACAGGGAGGGTTAGCGGGAATTAATGAGCAGTTCTTC,CASSFGQGGLAGINEQFF
TRBD2,TRBV6-2/TRBV6-3,-,TRBJ2-7,TGTGCCAGCAGTTACGGCGGGAGGGACTTCGAGCAGTACTTC,CASSYGGRDFEQYF
-,TRBV29-1,-,TRBJ2-5,TGCAGCGTTGAAGCCTTCCGGGAGCGATTTCAGGAGACCCAGTACTTC,CSVEAFRERFQETQYF
-,TRBV10-3,once,TRBJ2-5,TGTGCCATCAGTGAGTCTGGGGCAGAGACCCAGTACTTC,CAISESGAETQYF
TRBD2,TRBV7-9,-,TRBJ2-1,TGTGCCAGCAGAACTAGCGGGGCGTCCTACAATGAGCAGTTCTTC,CASRTSGASYNEQFF
TRBD2,TRBV5-1,many,TRBJ2-1,TGCGCCAGCGCTTTAGCGGGAGTGTCCTACAATGAGCAGTTCTTC,CASALAGVSYNEQFF